One and the same sample provided the 18 T cell receptor beta chains below, sequenced in a study of early T cells in non-severe SARS-CoV-2 infection. One entry per CDR3 protein, called by TCRdb with MiXCR from the 5' RACE reads. The repertoire holds 25,000 to 35,000 distinct CDR3 sequences, around 5.7% seen once, with less than 6% in the top ten. The material sequenced was whole blood. The receptors stem from an adult who was a healthcare worker with PCR-confirmed SARS-CoV-2 infection or an uninfected control (not recorded which).

The table lists this clonotype with a few counts. The chain carries TRBV6-2 or TRBV6-3 and TRBJ2-1, with 9 bases lining up with TRBD1. The germline V gene encodes CDR1 MNHEY and CDR2 SVGEGT. J was trimmed by 3 bases and V by 7 bases; bases with no gene match: 10. The CDR3 contains 16 residues. CDR3 DNA sequence: TGTGCCAGCATCAACGGGGGGACAGGGTTCTACAATGAGCAGTTCTTC. This encodes CASINGGTGFYNEQFF.

This clonotype was observed many times. The chain uses TRBV20-1 and TRBJ1-2, with D hard to call. This CDR3 region has 13 residues. The germline CDR1 and CDR2 sequences are DFQATT and SNEGSKA (reference sequence). Trimming removed 0 bases from V and 8 bases from J, with 13 bases in between. CDR3 sequence reads: CSAREEVTRGYTF. CDR3 nucleotide sequence: TGCAGTGCTAGAGAGGAGGTTACGCGCGGCTACACCTTC.

Sample share makes this clonotype medium-sized. This rearrangement joins TRBV3-1 to TRBJ1-2; the D is unclear. Germline assignment: CDR1 LGHDT and CDR2 YNNKEL (reference sequence). The CDR3 consists of 14 residues. Trimming took off 4 bases at V and 8 bases at J, with 17 bases between the two ends. The CDR3: CASSRTTVRGGYTF. The CDR3 region has the DNA TGTGCCAGCAGCCGAACAACGGTCCGAGGGGGCTACACCTTC.

This clonotype has ten or more counts. The rearrangement joins TRBV30 to TRBJ2-5, with 9 bases identical to TRBD2. J gave up 5 bases and V 0 bases, and 1 base lay outside the gene matches. In germline, CDR1 is GTSNPN, CDR2 SVGIG (reference sequence). This CDR3 has 13 amino acids. The CDR3 protein is CAWSVGLAETQYF. The CDR3 DNA sequence: TGTGCCTGGAGTGTTGGACTAGCGGAGACCCAGTACTTC.

Ten or more counts support this clonotype. The chain combines TRBV4-3 with TRBJ1-6; D remains unclear. The V end lost 1 base, the J end lost 8 bases, and 24 bases lay between the germline ends. The CDR3 runs to 19 residues. Germline CDR1 reads LGHNA; CDR2 reads YSLEER. The CDR3 DNA sequence: TGCGCCAGCAGCCAAGTTCCCAACTCCGGCAGCGGAACATATTCACCCCTCCACTTT. Translating gives CASSQVPNSGSGTYSPLHF.

This clonotype appeared many times. V gene TRBV3-1 combines with J gene TRBJ1-1, with D tentatively TRBD1 (5 bases). This CDR3 spans 12 amino acids. Trimming pared 0 bases from V and 10 bases from J, leaving 9 bases between. The germline V gene has CDR1 LGHDT and CDR2 YNNKEL (reference sequence). The CDR3 protein is CASSQDWGIAFF. DNA for the CDR3: TGTGCCAGCAGCCAAGATTGGGGGATAGCTTTCTTT. Drawing the rest from reference TRBV3-1 and TRBJ1-1, the complete variable domain is DTAVSQTPKYLVTQMGNDKSIKCEQNLGHDTMYWYKQDSKKFLKIMFSYNNKELIINETVPNRFSPKSPDKAHLNLHINSLELGDSAVYFCASSQDWGIAFFGQGTRLTVV.

CDR3 nucleotide sequence: TGTGCCAGCAGATTTGGGACAGATACGCAGTATTTT. Protein: CASRFGTDTQYF. V gene TRBV7-2 combines with J gene TRBJ2-3; D gene unclear. The germline CDR1 and CDR2 sequences are SGHTA and FQGNSA. Trimming removed 6 bases at V and 3 bases at J, with 7 bases between. This CDR3 comprises 12 residues.

This clonotype was seen at least ten times. The V gene is TRBV5-1, the J gene TRBJ2-5, with D uncertain. CDR3 length: 15 residues. The ends were cut back, 3 bases at V and 3 bases at J, with 15 bases in the middle. Germline CDR1 SGHRS, CDR2 YFSETQ. CDR3 nucleotide sequence: TGCGCCAGCAGCTCAAGTCCCGTGCGGAAAGAGACCCAGTACTTC. Translated, it gives CASSSSPVRKETQYF.

This clonotype was detected ten times or more. CDR3 sequence: CASSYPGDSQPQHF. CDR3 nucleotide sequence: TGTGCCAGCAGTTACCCAGGGGACAGTCAGCCCCAGCATTTT. The rearrangement uses TRBV6-6 and TRBJ1-5; 7 bases are shared with TRBD1. The germline CDR1 and CDR2 sequences are MNHNY and SVGAGI (reference sequence). The CDR3 consists of 14 residues. The V and J ends lost 2 bases and 6 bases, in that order; junction bases with no gene match: 4.

At least ten counts were recorded for this clonotype. The V gene is TRBV19, the J gene TRBJ1-2; D is uncertain. The CDR3 consists of 11 residues. Germline assignment: CDR1 LNHDA and CDR2 SQIVND (reference sequence). Trimming removed 1 base from V and 8 bases from J, with 5 bases in between. The CDR3 nucleotides are TGTGCCAGTAGTATAGGAGACGGCTACACCTTC. It is translated as CASSIGDGYTF.

At least ten counts were recorded for this clonotype. The chain joins TRBV20-1 to TRBJ1-1, with TRBD1 identical over 7 bases. Unmatched junction bases numbered 17, after V lost 3 bases and J lost 1 base. This CDR3 spans 18 amino acids. CDR1 and CDR2 from the germline V gene are DFQATT and SNEGSKA (reference sequence). CDR3 protein: CSARAFGGQGGTNTEAFF. CDR3 bases: TGCAGTGCTAGGGCGTTTGGCGGACAAGGGGGCACGAACACTGAAGCTTTCTTT.

CDR3 bases: TGTGCCAGTAGTACAAAAGGGGGCGCAGACACTGAAGCTTTCTTT. Translation gives CASSTKGGADTEAFF. V is TRBV19 and J is TRBJ1-1; 7 bases line up with TRBD1. Germline V gene lookup returns CDR1 LNHDA and CDR2 SQIVND (reference sequence). CDR3 length: 15 residues. The V and J ends lost 4 bases and 3 bases, in that order; junction bases with no gene match: 8.

This clonotype was seen many times. The V call is TRBV11-2, the J call TRBJ1-1; possibly TRBD1 for D (5 bases). Germline V CDR1 and CDR2: SGHAT, FQNNGV. The CDR3 loop spans 14 amino acids. Trimming shortened V by 4 bases and J by 8 bases, and 17 bases separated the two germline ends. CDR3 loop: CASSSPGEASEAFF. CDR3 nucleotides: TGTGCCAGCAGCTCCCCGGGGGAGGCCAGCGAAGCTTTCTTT.

By its share, this clonotype is medium-sized. The rearrangement links TRBV18 to TRBJ1-1, with 8 bases aligning to TRBD1. Germline assignment: CDR1 KGHSH and CDR2 LQKENI. V was clipped by 6 bases and J by 6 bases; unmatched bases: 12. This CDR3 has 15 amino acids. In DNA form, the CDR3 reads TGTGCCAGCTCTGGAGAGGGACAGGTGGAGGCTGAAGCTTTCTTT. Amino acid sequence: CASSGEGQVEAEAFF.

This clonotype is medium-sized. V and J are TRBV20-1 and TRBJ1-5; TRBD1 is a possible D gene (5 bases). Germline-derived CDR1 and CDR2 are DFQATT and SNEGSKA (reference sequence). V lost 7 bases and J 1 base, leaving 11 bases between the germline ends. The CDR3 contains 13 residues. The CDR3 DNA is TGCAGTGGGGTGCAGGGAAGCAATCAGCCCCAGCATTTT. It codes for CSGVQGSNQPQHF.

V gene TRBV29-1 combines with J gene TRBJ1-1; 10 bases line up with TRBD1. The CDR3 contains 14 residues. V lost 6 bases to trimming and J lost 4 bases; unmatched junction nucleotides: 8. Germline values: CDR1 SQVTM, CDR2 ANQGSEA. The CDR3 sequence is CSVSGTGVGTEAFF. The CDR3 DNA is TGCAGCGTGTCCGGGACAGGGGTGGGCACTGAAGCTTTCTTT.

By sample fraction, this clonotype is large. V gene TRBV10-3 combines with J gene TRBJ2-5, with 8 bases aligning to TRBD1. V lost 0 bases, J lost 0 bases, and 6 bases stayed unmatched. This CDR3 contains 17 residues. Germline loops: CDR1 ENHRY, CDR2 SYGVKD. The CDR3 coding sequence is TGTGCCATCAGTGAGTCGGGACAGGTCCCTTACCAAGAGACCCAGTACTTC. It codes for CAISESGQVPYQETQYF.

This clonotype was detected only a few times. This chain connects TRBV6-2 or TRBV6-3 to TRBJ1-1, with D maybe TRBD1 (6 bases). V was clipped by 6 bases and J by 6 bases, with 20 bases between them. Germline V lookup: CDR1 MNHEY, CDR2 SVGEGT. This CDR3 comprises 15 residues. The DNA of the CDR3 is TGTGCCAGCAGCCCCGGACAGCCGTTCCTTCCTGAAGCTTTCTTT. It yields the protein CASSPGQPFLPEAFF.